The 8 T cell receptor beta chains reported below all come from one sample, sequenced in a study of radiotherapy plus CTLA-4 blockade in lung cancer. The data were produced by immunoSEQ multiplex PCR, yet TCRdb's version contains in-frame clones alone and is incomplete. The sample lists tens of thousands of clones; 60% to 85% were seen once. The sample in question was peripheral blood, obtained from a patient treated with radiotherapy plus ipilimumab. The receptor set was obtained from a human donor with non-small cell lung cancer who had a partial response to radiotherapy plus ipilimumab. Some clones in this sample may be carry-over from other donors' samples.

The genes are TRBV10-2 and TRBJ2-5, with 11 bases identical to TRBD2. The V and J ends lost 6 bases and 1 base, in that order; junction bases with no gene match: 4. CDR1 is WSHSY and CDR2 is SAAADI in the germline V gene. The CDR3 runs to 15 residues. The CDR3, as DNA: TGCGCCAGCAGCTGGACTAGCGGGTCCCAAGAGACCCAGTACTTC. Translated, it gives CASSWTSGSQETQYF.

The CDR3: CASSYASSVKYEQYF. The CDR3 DNA is TGTGCCAGCAGTTACGCTAGTTCGGTTAAGTACGAGCAGTACTTC. This chain uses TRBV6-5 with TRBJ2-7; no definite D call. V was pared by 2 bases and J by 4 bases, with 15 bases between. The CDR3 contains 15 residues. Germline CDR1 MNHEY, CDR2 SVGAGI.

V usage is TRBV7-6 and J usage is TRBJ1-1; perhaps TRBD1 as D (5 bases). The length of the CDR3 is 13 residues. Trimming left V 0 bases short and J 3 bases short, with 5 bases between. Looked up from germline, CDR1 is SGHVS and CDR2 is FNYEAQ. This chain's CDR3 is CASSLAGDTEAFF. The CDR3 DNA is TGTGCCAGCAGCTTAGCAGGGGACACTGAAGCTTTCTTT.

This clone was seen just once. V is TRBV5-4 and J is TRBJ2-3, with TRBD1 identical over 9 bases. Trimming took 3 bases from V and 4 from J; bases not matched to a gene: 3. The CDR3 totals 14 residues. Germline V gives CDR1 SGHNT, CDR2 YYREEE (reference sequence). In DNA form, the CDR3 reads TGTGCCAGCAGCTCACGGACAGGGGCAGATACGCAGTATTTT. Its translation is CASSSRTGADTQYF.

This clone was seen just once. This sequence joins TRBV6-1 and TRBJ2-7; 13 positions match TRBD2. The ends lost 4 bases at V and 0 bases at J; junction bases unmatched: 3. This CDR3 has 16 amino acids. Germline lookup yields CDR1 MNHNS and CDR2 SASEGT. This CDR3 is CASSGRLAGGSYEQYF. CDR3 nucleotides: TGTGCCAGCAGTGGCCGACTAGCGGGGGGCTCCTACGAGCAGTACTTC.

CDR3 sequence reads: CASSPTIAGAPDTQYF. The CDR3 DNA reads TGTGCCAGCTCACCTACGATAGCGGGAGCCCCAGATACGCAGTATTTT. The chain has TRBV18 and TRBJ2-3, with TRBD2 identical over 9 bases. The CDR3 totals 16 residues. Germline V lookup: CDR1 KGHSH, CDR2 LQKENI. V lost 3 bases and J lost 4; bases outside the gene matches: 8.

This clone was seen only once. The V gene is TRBV18, the J gene TRBJ2-5; D is perhaps TRBD2 (6 bases). The V gene's germline CDR1 is KGHSH and CDR2 LQKENI. This CDR3 is built from 15 residues. V lost 3 bases to trimming and J lost 5 bases, with 16 bases between them. CDR3 coding DNA: TGTGCCAGCTCACCTCTAGCGCCGAGAGGGGAGACCCAGTACTTC. Translating it yields CASSPLAPRGETQYF.

In nucleotides, the CDR3 is TGTGCCAGCACGGTAACAGGTATCAATGAGCAGTTCTTC. Protein sequence: CASTVTGINEQFF. The chain joins TRBV28 to TRBJ2-1; weak D call: TRBD1 (5 bases). The length of the CDR3 is 13 residues. Deletions cut 7 bases from V and 6 bases from J, with 13 bases between. CDR1 and CDR2 from the germline V gene are MDHEN and SYDVKM.